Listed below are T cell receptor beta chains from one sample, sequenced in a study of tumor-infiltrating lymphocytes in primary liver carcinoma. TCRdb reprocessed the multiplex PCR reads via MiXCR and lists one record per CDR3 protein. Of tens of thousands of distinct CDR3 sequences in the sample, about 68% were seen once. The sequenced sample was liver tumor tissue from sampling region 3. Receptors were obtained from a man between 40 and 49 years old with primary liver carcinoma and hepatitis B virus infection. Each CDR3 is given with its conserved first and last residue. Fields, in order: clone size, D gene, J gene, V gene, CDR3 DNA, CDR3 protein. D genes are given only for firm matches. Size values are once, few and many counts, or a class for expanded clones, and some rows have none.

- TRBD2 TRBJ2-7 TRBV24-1 TGTACCACCCTCCGGAGTAGCGGGGGCTCCTGCGAGCAGTACTTC CTTLRSSGGSCEQYF
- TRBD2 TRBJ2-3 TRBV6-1 TGTACCAGCACTGAACCAGCTAGCGGGTCGTATAGCACAGATACGCAGTATTTT CTSTEPASGSYSTDTQYF
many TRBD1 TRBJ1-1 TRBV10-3 TGTGCCATCACTAGAGGGACAGCCATGAACACTGAAGCTTTCTTT CAITRGTAMNTEAFF
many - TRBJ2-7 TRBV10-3 TGTGCCATCAGTGAATGGTCCGAGCAGTACTTC CAISEWSEQYF
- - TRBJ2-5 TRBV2 TGTGCCAGCAGGAACGGATCTGGAGGGAGGGAGACCCAGTACTTC CASRNGSGGRETQYF
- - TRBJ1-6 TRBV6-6 TGTGCCAGCAGTTACTTTCTCAGGGCCCCGACGTGGAATTCACCCCTCCACTTT CASSYFLRAPTWNSPLHF
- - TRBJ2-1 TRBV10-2 TGCGCCAGCAATGAGTCCGGTGTAGGGCACGGTGTGCAGTTCTTC CASNESGVGHGVQFF
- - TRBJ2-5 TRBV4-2 TGTGCCAGCAGCCGGACCTGGTCCTCAACAGGAGCTACTGGAAAGACGCAGTGCTTC CASSRTWSSTGATGKTQCF
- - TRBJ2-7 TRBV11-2 TGTGCCAACAGCTTAACCGACACTGCCTACAAGCAGTACTTC CANSLTDTAYKQYF
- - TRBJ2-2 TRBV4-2 TGTGCCAGTGGCCAAGAGCTGGGAAACACCGGGGAGCCGTTTTTT CASGQELGNTGEPFF
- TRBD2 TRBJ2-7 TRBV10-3 TGTGCCGTTAGTGGGGGTAGCGGGAGCCACGAGCAGTATTTC CAVSGGSGSHEQYF
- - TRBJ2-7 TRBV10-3 TGTGTCATCAGTGAGGGGGGAGAAGAGGACGAGCAGTACTTC CVISEGGEEDEQYF
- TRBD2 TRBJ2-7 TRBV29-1 TGCAGCGTCGGTCTAGCGGGAGGTTACGAGCAGTACTTC CSVGLAGGYEQYF
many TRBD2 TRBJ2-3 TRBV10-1 TGCGCCAGCAGTGAGTCCGCCGCGGGAGACGAGACGCAGTATTTT CASSESAAGDETQYF
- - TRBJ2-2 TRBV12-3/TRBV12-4 TGTGCCAGCAGCTTAAGGCTCACCGGGGAGCTGCTTTTT CASSLRLTGELLF
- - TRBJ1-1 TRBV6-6 TGTGCCAGGAGTTACTCCTTTGACAGTCCCACTGATGCTTTCTTT CARSYSFDSPTDAFF
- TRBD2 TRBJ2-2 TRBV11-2 TGTGCTAGCAGCGGAGGACTAGCGGAGCGGAACAGCGGGGAACTGTTTTTT CASSGGLAERNSGELFF
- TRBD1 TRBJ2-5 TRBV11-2 TGTGCCAGCAGCTTCCTCGGACAGGGGAGAGAGACCCAGTACTTC CASSFLGQGRETQYF
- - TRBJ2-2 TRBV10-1 TGCACCAGCAGTGAAGGCGTGATGAACACCGGGGAGCTGTTTTTT CTSSEGVMNTGELFF
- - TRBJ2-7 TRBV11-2 TGTGCCAGCAACTTAATTGACACTACCTACGAGCAGTACTTC CASNLIDTTYEQYF
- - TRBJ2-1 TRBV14 TGTGCCAGCAGCCCTATTCCCGGCACCTACAATAAACGGTTCTTC CASSPIPGTYNKRFF
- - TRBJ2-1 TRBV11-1 TGTGCCAGCAGCTCAGGCCTGGGACTTCGTACGCATGAGCAGCTCTTC CASSSGLGLRTHEQLF